This T cell receptor beta chain was sequenced during a study of beta chain features in type 1 diabetes (dated by TCRdb to 2016 to 2018). General notes on the study: Mean age, gender distribution, total cell number and subset yield did not differ between patients and healthy donors. A total of about 100,000,000 sorted cells were examined across all samples, and RNA yield correlated strongly with the number of cells per subset. The study compared TCRB repertoires of sorted circulating CD4+ T cell subsets between recently diagnosed type 1 diabetes patients and matched healthy donors. Regulatory and stem cell-like memory subsets were isolated from only 8 patients and 8 healthy donors, whereas naive and central memory subsets came from all 30 or so donors. What the study reported, not specific to this receptor: Because small numbers of individuals were included in the HLA sub-analyses, any influence of HLA type on TCRB rearrangement was left unresolved. In all four CD4+ subsets, TCRB CDR3 length was moderately but significantly shorter in type 1 diabetes patients. Because cDNA rather than genomic DNA was sequenced, highly expressing activated cells could have been over-represented, although no difference in activation and CD3 levels was found between groups. The naive, central memory and regulatory TCRB repertoires appeared to resemble one another more closely among patients than among healthy donors. Patients with type 1 diabetes made fewer insertions and deleted more nucleotides at VDJ recombination sites, implying thymic rearrangement abnormalities. Shorter templates might be favored by PCR, yet because patient and control samples were amplified and corrected together, any such skew would affect both groups equally.

This clone was recorded a few times. Its antigen target is currently unknown. Base qualities are missing; no much larger clone stands one base away. The entire amount of isolated RNA was reverse transcribed using the High Capacity cDNA Reverse Transcription Kit, so the sequenced TCRB transcripts were expressed ones. Deep immunoSEQ sequencing was performed on naive, central memory and regulatory T cell samples, with an average of roughly 3.5 million total reads per sample. Sorted cells were lysed in RLT buffer and RNA was extracted with DNase-treated RNeasy Micro or Mini kits, depending on cell number. Each cell subset was processed separately to prevent cross-contamination, with patient and healthy donor samples processed together. The immunoSEQ multiplex PCR was used to amplify TCRB sequences from cDNA, generating 87-bp fragments that spanned the CDR3 region. The amplicons were sequenced using the Illumina HiSeq platform. The authors processed their data as follows. Synthetic template baselines were used to correct PCR bias computationally, reads within Hamming distance 2 were collapsed together, and singletons that could not be merged were discarded. By aligning reads against IMGT, V, D and J genes, CDR3 length, and insertions or deletions at six rearrangement sites were assigned. Clonotype counts were normalized to sorted cell number within each subset before computing true diversity and Gini coefficients with the tcR R package. Repertoire sharing was quantified using the overlap coefficient calculated on TCRB nucleotide sequences. Imported from immuneACCESS, the table was reduced by TCRdb to in-frame sequences with V and J called. These copies leave out some clones; in studies compared against another copy, an unresolved V gene accounts for under half, and the cause of the remainder is not known. Clone size and the V and J calls come from that table; the DNA yielded D and trimming. The sample contains hundreds of thousands of clones, 8% of them found a single time. The ten largest clonotypes hold 0.44% of the sample.

Each donor gave one peripheral blood draw, averaging about 100 mL, which was collected into heparinised tubes. Naive, central memory, regulatory and stem cell-like memory CD4+ T cells were sorted on a BD FACSAria II using a panel including CD45RO, CCR7, CD25, CD127, CD95 and CD27. All sorted populations exceeded 95% purity. PBMCs were isolated immediately by Lymphoprep density gradient centrifugation and stained directly without culture. Samples were stained and sorted in pairs, with one healthy donor and one patient per experiment, so that batch effects were minimized. Via the germline V gene, CDR1 is SGHTA and CDR2 FQGNSA. Germline trimming: 3 bases from V, 3 bases from J; junction bases outside gene matches: 12. Counted from cysteine to phenylalanine, this CDR3 has 17 amino acids. Only CDR3 DNA remains: 51 bases, in frame from the first base.

Rearrangement joined TRBV7-2 to TRBJ2-3, with 7 middle bases fitting TRBD2. The sequence came from a woman aged 18-29 years in good health. Sequencing was performed on central memory CD4+ T cells from blood. The CDR3 protein: CASSFMSGGSGTDTQYF. The DNA reads as follows: TGTGCCAGCAGCTTCATGAGTGGCGGGAGTGGAACAGATACGCAGTATTTT.